This note documents a single TCR beta chain sequence. Trimming cost V 0 bases and J 8 bases, with 14 bases left between them. Germline V CDR1 and CDR2: SGHDT, YYEEEE. There are 15 residues in the CDR3. The data originate from a study of T cell changes during pregnancy in multiple sclerosis. TCRdb's table, derived via immunoSEQ multiplex PCR, lists solely in-frame clones and lacks some. Of tens of thousands of clones listed, almost 97% are singletons. The TCR comes from a female donor with multiple sclerosis, enrolled in a pregnancy study. The sample here was CD8+ T cells from peripheral blood mononuclear cells, taken after pregnancy. The chain couples TRBV5-6 to TRBJ1-4; TRBD1 might be the D (5 bases). Written as DNA, the CDR3 is TGTGCCAGCAGCTTGGTCCGGGGGTATAAGGAAAAACTGTTTTTT. It encodes CASSLVRGYKEKLFF.